The clone carrying this TCR beta chain was observed a few times. The CDR3 is 13 residues long. V lost 3 bases and J lost 6, with 10 bases in between. TCRdb itself ran the 5' RACE reads through MiXCR, one entry per CDR3 protein. The repertoire has some 500,000 distinct CDR3 sequences, 14% of them found once; the top ten carry about 0.97%. This sample was included in a study of identical twins. The sample was also linked to a second study, of yellow fever vaccine responses in identical twins.

This clonotype was obtained from a woman between 18 and 29 years old in good health. This sequence joins TRBV12-3 or TRBV12-4 and TRBJ2-3; no reliable D call. The sequenced sample was CD4+ T cells sorted from blood. The CDR3 DNA reads as TGTGCCAGCAGTTTCGATATAAGGGATACGCAGTATTTT. Translated: CASSFDIRDTQYF.